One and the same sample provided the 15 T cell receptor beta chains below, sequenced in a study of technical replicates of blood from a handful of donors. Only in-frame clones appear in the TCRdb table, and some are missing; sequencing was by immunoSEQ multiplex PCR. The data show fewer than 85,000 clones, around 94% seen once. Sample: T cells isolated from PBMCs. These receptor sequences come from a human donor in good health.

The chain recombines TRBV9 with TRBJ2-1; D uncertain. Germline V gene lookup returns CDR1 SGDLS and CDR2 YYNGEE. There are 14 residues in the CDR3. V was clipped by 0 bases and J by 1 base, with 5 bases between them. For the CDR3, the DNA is TGTGCCAGCAGCGTAGTGTCTTCCTACAATGAGCAGTTCTTC. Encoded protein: CASSVVSSYNEQFF.

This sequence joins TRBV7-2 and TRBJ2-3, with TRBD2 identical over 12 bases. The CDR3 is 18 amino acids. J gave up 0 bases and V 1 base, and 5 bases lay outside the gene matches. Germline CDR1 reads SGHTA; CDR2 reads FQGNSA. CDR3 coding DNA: TGTGCCAGCAGCTTAGGACTAGCGGGAGAGGGTAGCACAGATACGCAGTATTTT. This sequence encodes CASSLGLAGEGSTDTQYF.

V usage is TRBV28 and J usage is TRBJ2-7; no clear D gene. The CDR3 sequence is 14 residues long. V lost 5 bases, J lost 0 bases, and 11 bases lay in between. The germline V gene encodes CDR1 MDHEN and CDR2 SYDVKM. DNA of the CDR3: TGTGCCAGCAGTCCCCGGTATAGCTCCTACGAGCAGTACTTC. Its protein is CASSPRYSSYEQYF.

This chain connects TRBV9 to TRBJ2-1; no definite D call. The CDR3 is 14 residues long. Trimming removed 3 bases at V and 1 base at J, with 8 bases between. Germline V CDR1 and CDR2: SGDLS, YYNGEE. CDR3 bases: TGTGCCAGCAGCGGACTTACTTCCTACAATGAGCAGTTCTTC. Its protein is CASSGLTSYNEQFF.

CDR3 DNA: TGTGCCACCCGACGGGGTCCTAGCGGGCAAGCGAACACCGGGGAGCTGTTTTTT. Residues: CATRRGPSGQANTGELFF. The genes are TRBV10-3 and TRBJ2-2, with TRBD2 identical over 8 bases. This CDR3 is 18 amino acids long. The trim removed 10 bases at V and 0 bases at J, leaving 16 bases unmatched. In germline, CDR1 is ENHRY, CDR2 SYGVKD.

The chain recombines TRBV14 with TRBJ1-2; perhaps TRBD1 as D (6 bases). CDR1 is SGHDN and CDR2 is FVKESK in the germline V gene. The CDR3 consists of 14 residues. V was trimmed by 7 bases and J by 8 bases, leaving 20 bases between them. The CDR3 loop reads CASKGTPSLEGYTF. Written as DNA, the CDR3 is TGTGCCAGCAAAGGGACACCATCTCTGGAGGGCTACACCTTC.

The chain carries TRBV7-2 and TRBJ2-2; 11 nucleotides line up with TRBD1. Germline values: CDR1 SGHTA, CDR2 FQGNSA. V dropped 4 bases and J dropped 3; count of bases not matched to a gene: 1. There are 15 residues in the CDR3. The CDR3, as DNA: TGTGCCAGCAGCTGGGGACAGGGGGACACCGGGGAGCTGTTTTTT. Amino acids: CASSWGQGDTGELFF.

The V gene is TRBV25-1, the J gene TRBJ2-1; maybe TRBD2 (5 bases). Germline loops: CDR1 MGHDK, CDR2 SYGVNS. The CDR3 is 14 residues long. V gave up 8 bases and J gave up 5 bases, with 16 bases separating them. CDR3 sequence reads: CASSTRYLNNEQFF. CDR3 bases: TGTGCCAGCTCTACTAGGTATCTTAACAATGAGCAGTTCTTC.

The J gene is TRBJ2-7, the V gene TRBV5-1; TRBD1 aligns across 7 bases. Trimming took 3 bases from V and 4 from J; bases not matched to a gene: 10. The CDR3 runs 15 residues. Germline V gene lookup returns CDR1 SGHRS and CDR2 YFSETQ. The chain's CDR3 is CASSSTRDSFYEQYF. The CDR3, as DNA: TGCGCCAGCAGCTCGACTCGGGACAGTTTTTACGAGCAGTACTTC.

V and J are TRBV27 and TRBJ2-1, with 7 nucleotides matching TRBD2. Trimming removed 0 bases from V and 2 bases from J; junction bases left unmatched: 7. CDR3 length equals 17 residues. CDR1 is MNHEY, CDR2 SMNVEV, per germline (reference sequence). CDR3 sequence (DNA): TGTGCCAGCAGTTTATCCCCGGGGGGAACGGCCTACAATGAGCAGTTCTTC. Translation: CASSLSPGGTAYNEQFF.

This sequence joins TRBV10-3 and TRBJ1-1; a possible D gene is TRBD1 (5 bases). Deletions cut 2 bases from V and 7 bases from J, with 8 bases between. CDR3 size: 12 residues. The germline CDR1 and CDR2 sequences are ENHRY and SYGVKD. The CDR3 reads CAISEQGLEAFF. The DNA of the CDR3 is TGTGCCATCAGTGAGCAGGGTCTTGAAGCTTTCTTT.

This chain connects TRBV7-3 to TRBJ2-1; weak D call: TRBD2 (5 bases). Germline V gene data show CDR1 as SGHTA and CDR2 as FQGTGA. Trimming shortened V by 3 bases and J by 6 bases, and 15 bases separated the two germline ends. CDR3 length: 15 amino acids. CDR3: CASSLVLAEGNEQFF. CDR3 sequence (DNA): TGTGCCAGCAGCTTGGTCTTGGCCGAGGGCAATGAGCAGTTCTTC. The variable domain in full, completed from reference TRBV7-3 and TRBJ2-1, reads GAGVSQTPSNKVTEKGKYVELRCDPISGHTALYWYRQSLGQGPEFLIYFQGTGAADDSGLPNDRFFAVRPEGSVSTLKIQRTERGDSAVYLCASSLVLAEGNEQFFGPGTRLTVL.

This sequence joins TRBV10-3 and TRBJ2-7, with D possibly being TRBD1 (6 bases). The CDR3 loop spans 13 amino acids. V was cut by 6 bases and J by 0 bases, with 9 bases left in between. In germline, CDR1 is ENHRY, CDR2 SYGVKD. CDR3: CAISRDNSYEQYF. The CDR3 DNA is TGTGCCATCAGCCGGGACAACTCCTACGAGCAGTACTTC.

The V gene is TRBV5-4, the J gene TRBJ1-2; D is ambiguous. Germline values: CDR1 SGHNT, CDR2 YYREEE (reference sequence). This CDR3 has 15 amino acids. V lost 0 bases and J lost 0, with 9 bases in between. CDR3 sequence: CASSLALGANYGYTF. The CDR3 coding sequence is TGTGCCAGCAGCTTGGCCCTAGGTGCTAACTATGGCTACACCTTC.

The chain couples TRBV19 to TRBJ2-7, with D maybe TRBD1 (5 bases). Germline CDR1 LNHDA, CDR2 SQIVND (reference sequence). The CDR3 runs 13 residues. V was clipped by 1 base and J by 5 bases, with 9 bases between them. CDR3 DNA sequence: TGTGCCAGTAGTATAGGACAGCTTAACGAGCAGTACTTC. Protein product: CASSIGQLNEQYF.